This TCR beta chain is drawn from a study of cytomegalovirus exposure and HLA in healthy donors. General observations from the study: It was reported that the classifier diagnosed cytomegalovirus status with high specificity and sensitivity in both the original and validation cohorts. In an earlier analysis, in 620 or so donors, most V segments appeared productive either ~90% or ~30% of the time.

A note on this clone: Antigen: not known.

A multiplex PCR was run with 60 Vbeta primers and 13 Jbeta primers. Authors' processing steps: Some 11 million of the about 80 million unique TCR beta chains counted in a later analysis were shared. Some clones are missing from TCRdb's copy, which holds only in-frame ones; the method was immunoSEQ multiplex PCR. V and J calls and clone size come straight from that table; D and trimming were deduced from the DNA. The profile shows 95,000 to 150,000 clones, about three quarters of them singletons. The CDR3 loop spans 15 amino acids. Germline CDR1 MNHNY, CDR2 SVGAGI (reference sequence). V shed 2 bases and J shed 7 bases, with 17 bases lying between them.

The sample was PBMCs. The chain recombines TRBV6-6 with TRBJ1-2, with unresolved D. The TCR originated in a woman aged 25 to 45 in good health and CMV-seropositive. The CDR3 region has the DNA TGTGCCAGCAGTTACAACCGGGATCTTATGGGTGGCTACACCTTC. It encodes CASSYNRDLMGGYTF.